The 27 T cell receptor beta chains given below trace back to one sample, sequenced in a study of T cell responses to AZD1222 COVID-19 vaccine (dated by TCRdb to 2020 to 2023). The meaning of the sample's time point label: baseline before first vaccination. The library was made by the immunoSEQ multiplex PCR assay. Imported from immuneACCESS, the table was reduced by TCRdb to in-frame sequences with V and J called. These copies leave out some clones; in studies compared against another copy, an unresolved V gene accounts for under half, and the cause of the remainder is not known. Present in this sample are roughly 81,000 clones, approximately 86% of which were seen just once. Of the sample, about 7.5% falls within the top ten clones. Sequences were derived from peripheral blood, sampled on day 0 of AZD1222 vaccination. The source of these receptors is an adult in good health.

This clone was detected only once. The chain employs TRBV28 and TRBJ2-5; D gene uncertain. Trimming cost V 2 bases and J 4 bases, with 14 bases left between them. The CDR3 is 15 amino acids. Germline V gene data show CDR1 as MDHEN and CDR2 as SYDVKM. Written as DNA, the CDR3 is TGTGCCAGCAGTTTAGGACGGGTCTACGGAGAGACCCAGTACTTC. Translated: CASSLGRVYGETQYF. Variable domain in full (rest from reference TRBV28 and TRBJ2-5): DVKVTQSSRYLVKRTGEKVFLECVQDMDHENMFWYRQDPGLGLRLIYFSYDVKMKEKGDIPEGYSVSREKKERFSLILESASTNQTSMYLCASSLGRVYGETQYFGPGTRLLVL.

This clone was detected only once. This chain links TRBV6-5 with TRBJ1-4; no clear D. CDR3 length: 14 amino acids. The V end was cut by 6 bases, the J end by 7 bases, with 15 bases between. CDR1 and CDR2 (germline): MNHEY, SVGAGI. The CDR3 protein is CASRPGGPGEKLFF. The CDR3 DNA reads TGTGCCAGCAGACCAGGTGGCCCGGGTGAAAAACTGTTTTTT.

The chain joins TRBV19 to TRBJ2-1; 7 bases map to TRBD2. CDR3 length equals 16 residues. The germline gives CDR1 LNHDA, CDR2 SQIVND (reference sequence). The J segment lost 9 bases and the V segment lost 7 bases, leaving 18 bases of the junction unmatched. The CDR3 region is CASNGGRVAGVGEQFF. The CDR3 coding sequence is TGTGCCAGTAATGGTGGGAGGGTAGCGGGCGTCGGTGAGCAGTTCTTC.

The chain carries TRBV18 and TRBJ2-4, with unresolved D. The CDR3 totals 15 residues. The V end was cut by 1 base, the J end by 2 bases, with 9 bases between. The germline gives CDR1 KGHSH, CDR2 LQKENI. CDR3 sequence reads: CASSPQGSTKNIQYF. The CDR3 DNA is TGTGCCAGCTCACCACAGGGTTCAACCAAAAACATTCAGTACTTC.

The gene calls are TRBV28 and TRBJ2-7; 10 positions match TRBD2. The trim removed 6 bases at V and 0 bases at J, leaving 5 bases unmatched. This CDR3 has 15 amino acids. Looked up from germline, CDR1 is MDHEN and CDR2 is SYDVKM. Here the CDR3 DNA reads TGTGCCAGCAGCCGGACTAGCGGCATCTCCTACGAGCAGTACTTC. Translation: CASSRTSGISYEQYF.

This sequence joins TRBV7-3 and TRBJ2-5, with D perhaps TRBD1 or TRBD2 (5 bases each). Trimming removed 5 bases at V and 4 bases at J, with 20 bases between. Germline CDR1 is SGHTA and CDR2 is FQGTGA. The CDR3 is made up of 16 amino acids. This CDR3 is CASSTGPRGIGETQYF. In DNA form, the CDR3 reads TGTGCCAGCAGCACCGGGCCCCGGGGCATAGGAGAGACCCAGTACTTC.

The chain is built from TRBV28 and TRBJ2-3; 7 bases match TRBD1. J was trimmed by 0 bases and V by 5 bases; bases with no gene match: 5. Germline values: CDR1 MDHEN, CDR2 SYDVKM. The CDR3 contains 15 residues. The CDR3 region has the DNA TGTGCCAGCAGTCCACAGGGGATTAGCACAGATACGCAGTATTTT. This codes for CASSPQGISTDTQYF.

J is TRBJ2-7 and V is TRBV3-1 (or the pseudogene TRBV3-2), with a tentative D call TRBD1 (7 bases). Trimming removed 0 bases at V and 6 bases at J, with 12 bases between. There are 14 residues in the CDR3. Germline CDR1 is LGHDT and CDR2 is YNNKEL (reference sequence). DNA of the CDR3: TGTGCCAGCAGCCAAGATTGGCAGGGGGGCGAGCAGTACTTC. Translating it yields CASSQDWQGGEQYF.

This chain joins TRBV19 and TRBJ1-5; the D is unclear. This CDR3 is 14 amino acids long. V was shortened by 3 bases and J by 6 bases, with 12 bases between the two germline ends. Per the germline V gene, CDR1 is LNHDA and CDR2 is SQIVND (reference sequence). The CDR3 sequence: CASSISGEGQPQHF. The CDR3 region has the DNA TGTGCCAGTAGTATTTCTGGGGAGGGTCAGCCCCAGCATTTT.

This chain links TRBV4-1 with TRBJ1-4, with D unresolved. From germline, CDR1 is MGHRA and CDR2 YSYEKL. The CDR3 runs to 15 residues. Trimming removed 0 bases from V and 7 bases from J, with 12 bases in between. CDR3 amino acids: CASSQESGRGEKLFF. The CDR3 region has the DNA TGCGCCAGCAGCCAAGAAAGTGGGCGGGGTGAAAAACTGTTTTTT.

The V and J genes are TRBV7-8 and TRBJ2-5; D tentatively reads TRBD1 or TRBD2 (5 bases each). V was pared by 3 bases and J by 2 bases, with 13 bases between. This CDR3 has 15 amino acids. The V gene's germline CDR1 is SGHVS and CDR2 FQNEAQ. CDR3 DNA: TGTGCCAGCAGCTTGGGGACGGGACCACAAGAGACCCAGTACTTC. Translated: CASSLGTGPQETQYF.

CDR3 DNA sequence: TGTGCCAGCACTTCGGACCGGAGCTCCTACAATGAGCAGTTCTTC. It specifies CASTSDRSSYNEQFF. The chain is built from TRBV2 and TRBJ2-1; D remains ambiguous. V lost 7 bases and J 0 bases, leaving 13 bases between the germline ends. Germline loops: CDR1 SNHLY, CDR2 FYNNEI. CDR3 length: 15 amino acids.

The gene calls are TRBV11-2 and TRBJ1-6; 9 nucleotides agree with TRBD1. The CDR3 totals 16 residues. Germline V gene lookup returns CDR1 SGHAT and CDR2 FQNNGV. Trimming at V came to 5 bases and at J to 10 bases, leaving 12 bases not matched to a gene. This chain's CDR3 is CASSPRTGATDSPLHF. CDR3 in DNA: TGTGCCAGCAGCCCAAGGACAGGGGCCACAGACTCACCCCTCCACTTT.

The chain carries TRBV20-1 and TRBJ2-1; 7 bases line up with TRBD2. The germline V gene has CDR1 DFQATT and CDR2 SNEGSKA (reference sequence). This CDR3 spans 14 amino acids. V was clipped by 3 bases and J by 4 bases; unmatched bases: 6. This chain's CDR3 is CSASSGLYYNEQFF. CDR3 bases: TGCAGTGCTAGTAGCGGGCTCTATTACAATGAGCAGTTCTTC.

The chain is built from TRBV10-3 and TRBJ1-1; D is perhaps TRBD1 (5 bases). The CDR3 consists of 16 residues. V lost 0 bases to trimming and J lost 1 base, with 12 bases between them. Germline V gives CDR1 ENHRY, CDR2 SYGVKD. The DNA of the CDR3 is TGTGCCATCAGTGAGTCGGGACCTCCGAAGAACACTGAAGCTTTCTTT. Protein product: CAISESGPPKNTEAFF.

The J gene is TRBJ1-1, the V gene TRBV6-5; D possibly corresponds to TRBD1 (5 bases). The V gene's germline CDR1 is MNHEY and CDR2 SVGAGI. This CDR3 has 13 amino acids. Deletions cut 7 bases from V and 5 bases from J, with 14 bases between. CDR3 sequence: CASNPGGGTEAFF. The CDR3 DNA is TGTGCCAGCAACCCCGGGGGGGGGACTGAAGCTTTCTTT.

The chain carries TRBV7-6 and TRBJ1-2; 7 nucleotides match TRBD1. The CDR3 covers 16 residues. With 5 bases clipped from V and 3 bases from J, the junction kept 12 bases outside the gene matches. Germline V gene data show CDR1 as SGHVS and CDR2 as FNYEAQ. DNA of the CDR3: TGTGCCAGCAGCGCCAATTACAGGGGAAGCGACTATGGCTACACCTTC. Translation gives CASSANYRGSDYGYTF.

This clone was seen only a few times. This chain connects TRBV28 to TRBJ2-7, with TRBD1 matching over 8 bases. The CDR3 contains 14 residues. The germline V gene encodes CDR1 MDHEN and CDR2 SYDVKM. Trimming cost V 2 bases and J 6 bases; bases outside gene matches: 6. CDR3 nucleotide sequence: TGTGCCAGCAGTTTACCGGACAGGGTTAGCGAGCAGTACTTC. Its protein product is CASSLPDRVSEQYF.

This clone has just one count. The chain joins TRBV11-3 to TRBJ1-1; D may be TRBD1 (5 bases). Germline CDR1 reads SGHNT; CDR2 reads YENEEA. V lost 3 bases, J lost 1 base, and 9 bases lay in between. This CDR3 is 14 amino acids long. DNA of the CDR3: TGTGCCAGCAGCTTTGAGGGGAGGAACACTGAAGCTTTCTTT. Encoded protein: CASSFEGRNTEAFF.

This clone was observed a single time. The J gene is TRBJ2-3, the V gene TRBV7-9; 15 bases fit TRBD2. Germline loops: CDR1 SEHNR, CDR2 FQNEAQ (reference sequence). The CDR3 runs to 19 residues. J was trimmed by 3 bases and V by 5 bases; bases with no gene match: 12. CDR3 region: CASSIGLAGGPPGTDTQYF. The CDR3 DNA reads TGTGCCAGCAGCATAGGACTAGCGGGAGGGCCCCCAGGGACAGATACGCAGTATTTT. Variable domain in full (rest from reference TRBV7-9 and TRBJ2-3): DTGVSQNPRHKITKRGQNVTFRCDPISEHNRLYWYRQTLGQGPEFLTYFQNEAQLEKSRLLSDRFSAERPKGSFSTLEIQRTEQGDSAMYLCASSIGLAGGPPGTDTQYFGPGTRLTVL.

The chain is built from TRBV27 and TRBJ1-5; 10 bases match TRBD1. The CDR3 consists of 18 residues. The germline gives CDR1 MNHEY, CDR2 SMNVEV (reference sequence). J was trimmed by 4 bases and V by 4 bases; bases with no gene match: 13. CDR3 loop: CASSSRPERDRGNQPQHF. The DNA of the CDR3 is TGTGCCAGCAGTTCCCGCCCCGAAAGGGACAGGGGTAATCAGCCCCAGCATTTT.

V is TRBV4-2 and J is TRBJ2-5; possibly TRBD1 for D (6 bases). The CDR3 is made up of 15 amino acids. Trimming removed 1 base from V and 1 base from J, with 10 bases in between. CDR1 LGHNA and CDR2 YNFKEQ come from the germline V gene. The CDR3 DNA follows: TGTGCCAGCAGCCAAGCGGACAGCCTCCAAGAGACCCAGTACTTC. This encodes CASSQADSLQETQYF.

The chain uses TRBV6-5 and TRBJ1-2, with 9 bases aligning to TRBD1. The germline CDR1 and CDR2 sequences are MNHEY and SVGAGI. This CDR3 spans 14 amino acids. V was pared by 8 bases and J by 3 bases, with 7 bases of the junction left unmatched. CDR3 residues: CASGQQGAYYGYTF. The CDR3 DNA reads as TGTGCCAGCGGGCAACAGGGGGCCTACTATGGCTACACCTTC.

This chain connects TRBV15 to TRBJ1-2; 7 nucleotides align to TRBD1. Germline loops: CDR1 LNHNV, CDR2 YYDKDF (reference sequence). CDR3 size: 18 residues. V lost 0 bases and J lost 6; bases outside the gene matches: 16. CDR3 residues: CATSRDRGTVDPLHGYTF. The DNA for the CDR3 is TGTGCCACCAGCAGAGATAGAGGGACAGTCGACCCGCTCCATGGCTACACCTTC.

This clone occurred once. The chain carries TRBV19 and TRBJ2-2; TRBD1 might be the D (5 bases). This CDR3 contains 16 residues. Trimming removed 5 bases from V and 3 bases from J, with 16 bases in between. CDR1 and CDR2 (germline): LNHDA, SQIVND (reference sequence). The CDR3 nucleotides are TGTGCCAGTAGTTTAGGGGTTGGCGGTGACACCGGGGAGCTGTTTTTT. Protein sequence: CASSLGVGGDTGELFF.

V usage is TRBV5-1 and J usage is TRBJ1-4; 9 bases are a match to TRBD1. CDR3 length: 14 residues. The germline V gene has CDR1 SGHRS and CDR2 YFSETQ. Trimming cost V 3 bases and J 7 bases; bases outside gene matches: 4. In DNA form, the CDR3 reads TGCGCCAGCAGCTCGGACAGGGGTGTTGAAAAACTGTTTTTT. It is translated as CASSSDRGVEKLFF.

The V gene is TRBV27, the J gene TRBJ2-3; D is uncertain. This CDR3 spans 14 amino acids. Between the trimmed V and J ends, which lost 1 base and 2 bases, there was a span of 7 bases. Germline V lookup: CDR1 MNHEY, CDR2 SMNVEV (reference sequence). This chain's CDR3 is CASSLWANTDTQYF. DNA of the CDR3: TGTGCCAGCAGTTTATGGGCCAACACAGATACGCAGTATTTT.